Listed here are 18 T cell receptor beta chains from one sample, sequenced in a study of CD8 T cells in Susac syndrome. The authors reverse transcribed about 0.5 to 1 ug RNA with random hexamers. TCRdb ran MiXCR on the immunoSEQ multiplex PCR reads and lists one entry per CDR3 protein. This sample yields 70,000 to 100,000 distinct CDR3 sequences, of which 95% to 97% are seen a single time; 0.4% to 0.45% belongs to the top ten. The material sequenced was CD8+ T cells from PBMCs. These receptors all come from a human donor with Susac syndrome.

The sample holds a few counts of this clonotype. V gene TRBV6-1 combines with J gene TRBJ1-5; TRBD1 aligns across 8 bases. Germline trimming cut 6 bases from V and 7 bases from J; bases unmatched to any gene: 8. Germline V lookup: CDR1 MNHNS, CDR2 SASEGT. The length of the CDR3 is 14 residues. CDR3 DNA sequence: TGTGCCAGCAGCGACTGGACAGGGTACCAGCCCCAGCATTTT. Its translation is CASSDWTGYQPQHF.

This chain joins TRBV23-1 and TRBJ2-7, with D perhaps assigned TRBD1 or TRBD2 (5 bases each). TRBV23-1 falls under the ORF class, with uncertain function. This CDR3 is 14 amino acids long. V was shortened by 7 bases and J by 5 bases, with 18 bases between the two germline ends. The CDR3 spells CASMRGPDLHEQYF. CDR3 DNA sequence: TGCGCCAGCATGAGGGGCCCTGACCTCCACGAGCAGTACTTC.

The chain links TRBV7-3 to TRBJ2-5; 7 bases are a match to TRBD2. The J segment lost 5 bases and the V segment lost 9 bases, leaving 9 bases of the junction unmatched. Germline CDR1 is SGHTA and CDR2 is FQGTGA. The CDR3 is made up of 13 amino acids. This chain's CDR3 is CASSWAGDETQYF. CDR3 nucleotide sequence: TGTGCCAGTAGTTGGGCGGGAGATGAGACCCAGTACTTC. The complete variable domain, with remaining parts taken from reference TRBV7-3 and TRBJ2-5, reads GAGVSQTPSNKVTEKGKYVELRCDPISGHTALYWYRQSLGQGPEFLIYFQGTGAADDSGLPNDRFFAVRPEGSVSTLKIQRTERGDSAVYLCASSWAGDETQYFGPGTRLLVL.

The chain couples TRBV5-4 to TRBJ1-1, with a weak D call TRBD1 (5 bases). Germline CDR1 SGHNT, CDR2 YYREEE (reference sequence). The CDR3 has 13 amino acids. V dropped 1 base and J dropped 4 bases, with 8 bases sitting between them. The CDR3 DNA follows: TGTGCCAGCAGCTTGTGGGGGGGCACTGAAGCTTTCTTT. Amino acid sequence: CASSLWGGTEAFF.

This chain links TRBV6-4 with TRBJ2-2; either TRBD1 or TRBD2 may supply D (5 bases each). This CDR3 comprises 15 residues. V lost 3 bases and J 1 base, leaving 9 bases between the germline ends. Germline lookup yields CDR1 MRHNA and CDR2 SNTAGT. Here the CDR3 DNA reads TGTGCCAGCAGTGAGGGGACGAAGAACACCGGGGAGCTGTTTTTT. Translating gives CASSEGTKNTGELFF.

The genes are TRBV15 and TRBJ2-7, with unresolved D. The CDR3 runs to 11 residues. The V and J ends lost 3 bases and 8 bases respectively, with 8 bases between them. Germline CDR1 is LNHNV and CDR2 is YYDKDF (reference sequence). The CDR3 nucleotides are TGTGCCACCAGCAGCGGTCGACAGCAGTACTTC. The encoded protein is CATSSGRQQYF.

The count of this clonotype is one. The J gene is TRBJ2-1, the V gene TRBV9; a possible D gene is TRBD2 (6 bases). V lost 5 bases, J lost 5 bases, and 17 bases lay in between. The germline CDR1 and CDR2 sequences are SGDLS and YYNGEE. CDR3 length: 15 amino acids. The CDR3 DNA follows: TGTGCCAGCAGTGCCTCGGCTAGCGTAAACAATGAGCAGTTCTTC. This gives the protein CASSASASVNNEQFF.

J is TRBJ2-2 and V is TRBV20-1; D perhaps matches TRBD2 (6 bases). Trimming took off 6 bases at V and 2 bases at J, with 19 bases between the two ends. The CDR3 length is 16 residues. The germline gives CDR1 DFQATT, CDR2 SNEGSKA (reference sequence). The CDR3 coding sequence is TGCAGTGCACGCGGGGAGCGCGGGGAAAACACCGGGGAGCTGTTTTTT. Residues: CSARGERGENTGELFF.

This chain connects TRBV5-4 to TRBJ2-6; D ambiguous. Trimming shortened V by 4 bases and J by 0 bases, and 8 bases separated the two germline ends. There are 15 residues in the CDR3. Germline V gene sequence: CDR1 SGHNT, CDR2 YYREEE (reference sequence). The DNA for the CDR3 is TGTGCCAGCAGCATACAGACCTCTGGGGCCAACGTCCTGACTTTC. This codes for CASSIQTSGANVLTF. Full variable domain (missing parts from reference TRBV5-4 and TRBJ2-6): ETGVTQSPTHLIKTRGQQVTLRCSSQSGHNTVSWYQQALGQGPQFIFQYYREEENGRGNFPPRFSGLQFPNYSSELNVNALELDDSALYLCASSIQTSGANVLTFGAGSRLTVL.

The CDR3: CAISDTGAGWWEQYF. The DNA for the CDR3 is TGTGCCATCAGTGACACAGGGGCGGGATGGTGGGAGCAGTACTTC. This sequence joins TRBV10-3 and TRBJ2-7, with D tentatively TRBD1 (7 bases). V was clipped by 3 bases and J by 7 bases, with 19 bases between them. Germline CDR1 and CDR2: ENHRY and SYGVKD. The CDR3 covers 15 residues.

This chain connects TRBV5-1 to TRBJ2-5; 11 bases are a match to TRBD2. Looked up from germline, CDR1 is SGHRS and CDR2 is YFSETQ. This CDR3 region has 18 residues. V dropped 2 bases and J dropped 0; count of bases not matched to a gene: 9. DNA for the CDR3: TGCGCCAGCAGCTTTCCCACTAGCGGGGGCCCGTACCAAGAGACCCAGTACTTC. As protein: CASSFPTSGGPYQETQYF.

The chain has TRBV15 and TRBJ1-4, with TRBD1 matching over 9 bases. CDR1 is LNHNV, CDR2 YYDKDF, per germline (reference sequence). There are 17 residues in the CDR3. V gave up 1 base and J gave up 7 bases; unmatched junction bases: 10. CDR3 nucleotide sequence: TGTGCCACCAGCAGAGGCCCCCCGGGACAGGGCAGTGAAAAACTGTTTTTT. Protein sequence: CATSRGPPGQGSEKLFF.

The gene calls are TRBV18 and TRBJ1-5, with 8 bases identical to TRBD1. With V trimmed by 3 bases and J by 5 bases, 6 bases remained unmatched. Germline V CDR1 and CDR2: KGHSH, LQKENI. This CDR3 has 15 amino acids. In DNA, the CDR3 is TGTGCCAGCTCACCGGAGGGACAGGCGGATCAGCCCCAGCATTTT. The encoded protein is CASSPEGQADQPQHF.

This clonotype was found once. This CDR3 reads CASSLLASGQETQYF. The CDR3 nucleotides read TGTGCCAGCAGTCTCCTTGCTAGCGGTCAAGAGACCCAGTACTTC. The J gene is TRBJ2-5, the V gene TRBV6-1; 7 positions match TRBD2. The V gene's germline CDR1 is MNHNS and CDR2 SASEGT. This CDR3 spans 15 amino acids. V dropped 5 bases and J dropped 2; count of bases not matched to a gene: 8.

The chain carries TRBV7-3 and TRBJ1-1, with TRBD1 as a possible D gene (5 bases). Trimming stripped 5 bases from V and 4 bases from J, with 17 bases between. Looked up from germline, CDR1 is SGHTA and CDR2 is FQGTGA. The length of the CDR3 is 15 residues. The CDR3 region has the DNA TGTGCCAGCAGCCCCCGGGGCGGGAGCGGCACTGAAGCTTTCTTT. This gives the protein CASSPRGGSGTEAFF.

The V gene is TRBV20-1, the J gene TRBJ2-7; D unresolved. Germline V gene sequence: CDR1 DFQATT, CDR2 SNEGSKA (reference sequence). CDR3 length equals 13 residues. V was cut by 3 bases and J by 0 bases, with 9 bases left in between. CDR3: CSASGSDSYEQYF. CDR3 bases: TGCAGTGCTAGCGGCTCCGACTCCTACGAGCAGTACTTC.

This sequence joins TRBV7-8 and TRBJ2-5; D is tentatively TRBD1 or TRBD2 (6 bases each). Germline V lookup: CDR1 SGHVS, CDR2 FQNEAQ. This CDR3 comprises 15 residues. V lost 3 bases and J 1 base, leaving 12 bases between the germline ends. The CDR3 DNA reads TGTGCCAGCAGCTTCAGGCGGGACATCCAAGAGACCCAGTACTTC. Translating it yields CASSFRRDIQETQYF.

CDR3 loop: CSARTSGSGNEQFF. The CDR3 DNA reads TGCAGTGCTCGGACTAGCGGGAGTGGTAATGAGCAGTTCTTC. The chain has TRBV20-1 and TRBJ2-1; TRBD2 aligns across 13 bases. This CDR3 contains 14 residues. The V gene's germline CDR1 is DFQATT and CDR2 SNEGSKA (reference sequence). V trimming: 5 bases; J trimming: 7 bases; junction bases outside the gene matches: 5.